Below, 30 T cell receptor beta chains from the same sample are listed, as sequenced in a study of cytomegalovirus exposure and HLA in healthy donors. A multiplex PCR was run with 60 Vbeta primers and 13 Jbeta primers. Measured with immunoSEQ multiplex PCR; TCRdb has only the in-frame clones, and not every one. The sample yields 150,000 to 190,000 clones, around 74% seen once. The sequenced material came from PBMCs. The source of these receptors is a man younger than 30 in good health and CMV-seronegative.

This CDR3 reads CASSQDLGGRPQAKNIQYF. DNA for the CDR3: TGCGCCAGCAGCCAAGATCTCGGCGGCCGTCCCCAAGCCAAAAACATTCAGTACTTC. The chain carries TRBV4-1 and TRBJ2-4; D remains unclear. Per germline, CDR1 MGHRA and CDR2 YSYEKL. CDR3 length: 19 residues. V shed 0 bases and J shed 0 bases, with 18 bases lying between them.

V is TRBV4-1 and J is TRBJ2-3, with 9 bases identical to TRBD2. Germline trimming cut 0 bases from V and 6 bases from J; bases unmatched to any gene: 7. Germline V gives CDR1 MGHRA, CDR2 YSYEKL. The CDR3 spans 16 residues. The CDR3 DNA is TGCGCCAGCAGCCAAGAGGCGGGAGGGCCGGGGGATACGCAGTATTTT. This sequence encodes CASSQEAGGPGDTQYF.

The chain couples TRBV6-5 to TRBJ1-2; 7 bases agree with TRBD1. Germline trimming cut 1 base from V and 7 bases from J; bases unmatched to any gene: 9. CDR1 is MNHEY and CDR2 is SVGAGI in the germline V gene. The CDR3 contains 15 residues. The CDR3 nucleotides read TGTGCCAGCAGTTACTTGGGACAGCGGAATGGTGGCTACACCTTC. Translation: CASSYLGQRNGGYTF.

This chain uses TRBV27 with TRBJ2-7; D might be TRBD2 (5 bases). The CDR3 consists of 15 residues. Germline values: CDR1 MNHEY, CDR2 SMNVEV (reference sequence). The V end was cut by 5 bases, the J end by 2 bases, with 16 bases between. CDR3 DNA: TGTGCCAGCAGTCGGCTAGCTTCCGAGGCCTACGAGCAGTACTTC. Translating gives CASSRLASEAYEQYF.

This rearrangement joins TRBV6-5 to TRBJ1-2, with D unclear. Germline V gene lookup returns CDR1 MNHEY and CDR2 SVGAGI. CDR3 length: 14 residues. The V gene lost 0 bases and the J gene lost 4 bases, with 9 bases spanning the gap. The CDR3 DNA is TGTGCCAGCAGTTACTCGGTGGGCAGCTATGGCTACACCTTC. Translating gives CASSYSVGSYGYTF.

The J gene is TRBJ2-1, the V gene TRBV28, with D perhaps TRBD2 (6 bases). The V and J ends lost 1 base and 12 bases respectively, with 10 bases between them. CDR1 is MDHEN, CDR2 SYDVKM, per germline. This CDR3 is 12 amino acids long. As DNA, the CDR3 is TGTGCCAGCAGTTTATCGCGGGGAGGGCAGTTCTTC. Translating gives CASSLSRGGQFF.

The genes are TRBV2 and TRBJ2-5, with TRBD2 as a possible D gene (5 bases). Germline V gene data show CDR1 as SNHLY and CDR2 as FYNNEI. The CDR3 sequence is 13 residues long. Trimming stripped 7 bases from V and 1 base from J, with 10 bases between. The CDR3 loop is CASNSGIQETQYF. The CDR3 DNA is TGTGCCAGCAACTCGGGGATCCAAGAGACCCAGTACTTC.

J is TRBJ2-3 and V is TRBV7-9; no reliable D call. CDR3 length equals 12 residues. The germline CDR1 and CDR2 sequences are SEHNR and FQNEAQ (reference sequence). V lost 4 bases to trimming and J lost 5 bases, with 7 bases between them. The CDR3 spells CASSSYRDTQYF. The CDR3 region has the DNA TGTGCCAGCAGCTCCTACAGAGATACGCAGTATTTT.

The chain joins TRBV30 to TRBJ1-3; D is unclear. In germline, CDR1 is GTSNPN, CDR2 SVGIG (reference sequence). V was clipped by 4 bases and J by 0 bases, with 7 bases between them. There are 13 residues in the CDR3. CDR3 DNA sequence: TGTGCCTGGACCAGGCCCTCTGGAAACACCATATATTTT. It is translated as CAWTRPSGNTIYF.

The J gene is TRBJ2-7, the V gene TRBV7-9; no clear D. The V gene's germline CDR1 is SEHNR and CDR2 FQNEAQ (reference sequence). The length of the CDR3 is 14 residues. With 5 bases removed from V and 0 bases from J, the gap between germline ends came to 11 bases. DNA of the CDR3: TGTGCCAGCAGCCCCGAAGCTTTCTCCTACGAGCAGTACTTC. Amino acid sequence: CASSPEAFSYEQYF.

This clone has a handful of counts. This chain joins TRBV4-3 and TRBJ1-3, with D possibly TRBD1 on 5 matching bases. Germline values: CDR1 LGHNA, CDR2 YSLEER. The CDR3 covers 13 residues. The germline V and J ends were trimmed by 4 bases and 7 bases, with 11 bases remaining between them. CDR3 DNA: TGCGCCAGCAGCCCCGGGACTGCCAACACCATATATTTT. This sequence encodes CASSPGTANTIYF.

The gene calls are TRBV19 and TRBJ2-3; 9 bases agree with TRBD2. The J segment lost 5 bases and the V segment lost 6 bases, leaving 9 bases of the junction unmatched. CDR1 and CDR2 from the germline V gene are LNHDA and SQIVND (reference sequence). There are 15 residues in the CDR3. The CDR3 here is CASRSSGRREDTQYF. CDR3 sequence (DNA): TGTGCCAGTAGGTCCAGCGGGAGGAGGGAAGATACGCAGTATTTT. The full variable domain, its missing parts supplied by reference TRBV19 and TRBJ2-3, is DGGITQSPKYLFRKEGQNVTLSCEQNLNHDAMYWYRQDPGQGLRLIYYSQIVNDFQKGDIAEGYSVSREKKESFPLTVTSAQKNPTAFYLCASRSSGRREDTQYFGPGTRLTVL.

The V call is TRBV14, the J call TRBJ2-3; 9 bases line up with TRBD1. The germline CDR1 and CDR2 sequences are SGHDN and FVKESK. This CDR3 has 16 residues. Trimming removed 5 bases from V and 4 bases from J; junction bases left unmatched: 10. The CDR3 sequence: CASSSPGQGDADTQYF. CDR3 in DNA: TGTGCCAGCAGCTCTCCGGGACAGGGTGACGCAGATACGCAGTATTTT.

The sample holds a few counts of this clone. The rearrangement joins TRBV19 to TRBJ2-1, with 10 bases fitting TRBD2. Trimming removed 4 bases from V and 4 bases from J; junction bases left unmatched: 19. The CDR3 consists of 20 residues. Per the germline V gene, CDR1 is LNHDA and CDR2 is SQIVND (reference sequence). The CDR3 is CASSTNAVSIRTSGYNEQFF. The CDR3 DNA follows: TGTGCCAGTAGTACAAATGCCGTGTCTATCCGGACTAGCGGATACAATGAGCAGTTCTTC.

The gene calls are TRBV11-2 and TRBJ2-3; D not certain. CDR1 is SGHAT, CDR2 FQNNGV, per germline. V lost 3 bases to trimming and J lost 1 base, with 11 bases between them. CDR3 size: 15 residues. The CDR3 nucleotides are TGTGCCAGCAGCTTCGTCTCGGTGGGCACAGATACGCAGTATTTT. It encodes CASSFVSVGTDTQYF.

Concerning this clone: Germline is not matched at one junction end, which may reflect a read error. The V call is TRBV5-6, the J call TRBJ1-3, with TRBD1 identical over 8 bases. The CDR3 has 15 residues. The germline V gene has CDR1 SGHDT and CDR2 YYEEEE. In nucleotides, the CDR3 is TGTTCCAGCAGCTTGACAGGGGTCGGTGGAAACACCATATATTTT. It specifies CSSSLTGVGGNTIYF.

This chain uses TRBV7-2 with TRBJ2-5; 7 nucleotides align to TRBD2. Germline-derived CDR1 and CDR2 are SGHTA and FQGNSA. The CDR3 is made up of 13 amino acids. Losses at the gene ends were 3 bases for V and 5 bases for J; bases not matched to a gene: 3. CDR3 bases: TGTGCCAGCAGCTTTGGGGGAGGGGAGACCCAGTACTTC. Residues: CASSFGGGETQYF.

The CDR3 region is CASSPGQGVRETQYF. As DNA, the CDR3 is TGCGCCAGCAGCCCTGGACAGGGGGTGCGAGAGACCCAGTACTTC. The chain recombines TRBV4-3 with TRBJ2-5; TRBD1 aligns across 10 bases. Germline values: CDR1 LGHNA, CDR2 YSLEER. There are 15 residues in the CDR3. J gave up 4 bases and V 4 bases, and 6 bases lay outside the gene matches.

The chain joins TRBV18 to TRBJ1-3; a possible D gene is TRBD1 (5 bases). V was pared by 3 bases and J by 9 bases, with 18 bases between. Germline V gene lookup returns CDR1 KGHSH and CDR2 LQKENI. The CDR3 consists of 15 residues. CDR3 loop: CASSPGGLHPGTIYF. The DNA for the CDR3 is TGTGCCAGCTCACCGGGGGGACTCCACCCGGGCACCATATATTTT.

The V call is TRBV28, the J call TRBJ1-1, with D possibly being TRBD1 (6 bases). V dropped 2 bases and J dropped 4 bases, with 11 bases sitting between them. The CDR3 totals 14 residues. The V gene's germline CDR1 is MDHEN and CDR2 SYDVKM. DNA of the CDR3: TGTGCCAGCAGTTTAGGGGGCAGCTTCACTGAAGCTTTCTTT. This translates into CASSLGGSFTEAFF.

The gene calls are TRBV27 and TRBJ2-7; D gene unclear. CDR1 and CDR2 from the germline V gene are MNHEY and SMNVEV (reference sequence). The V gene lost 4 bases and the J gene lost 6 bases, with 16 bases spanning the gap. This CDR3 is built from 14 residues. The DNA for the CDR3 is TGTGCCAGCAGTTCTGTTGGTTTGAGTACCGAGCAGTACTTC. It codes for CASSSVGLSTEQYF.

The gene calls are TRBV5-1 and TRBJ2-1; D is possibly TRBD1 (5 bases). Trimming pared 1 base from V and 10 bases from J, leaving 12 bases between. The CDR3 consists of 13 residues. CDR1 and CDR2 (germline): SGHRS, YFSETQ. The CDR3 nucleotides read TGCGCCAGCAGCTTGACAGGTCACTGGGAGCAGTTCTTC. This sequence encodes CASSLTGHWEQFF.

CDR3 amino acids: CASSPGTAELRVEQYF. DNA of the CDR3: TGTGCCAGCAGCCCAGGGACTGCAGAACTACGGGTCGAGCAGTACTTC. V usage is TRBV5-4 and J usage is TRBJ2-7, with TRBD2 as a possible D gene (6 bases). Trimming pared 4 bases from V and 6 bases from J, leaving 23 bases between. The CDR3 loop spans 16 amino acids. Germline CDR1 is SGHNT and CDR2 is YYREEE (reference sequence).

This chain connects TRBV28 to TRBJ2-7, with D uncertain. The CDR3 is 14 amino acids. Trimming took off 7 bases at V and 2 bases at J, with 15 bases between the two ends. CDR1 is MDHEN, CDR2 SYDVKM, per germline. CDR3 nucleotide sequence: TGTGCCAGCACCGCCGGGTCCATGCCCTACGAGCAGTACTTC. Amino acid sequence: CASTAGSMPYEQYF.

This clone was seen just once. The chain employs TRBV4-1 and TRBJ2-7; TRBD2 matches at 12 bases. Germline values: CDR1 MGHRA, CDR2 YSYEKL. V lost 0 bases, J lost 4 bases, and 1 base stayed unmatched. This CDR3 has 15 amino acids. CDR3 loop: CASSQETSGGYEQYF. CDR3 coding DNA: TGCGCCAGCAGCCAAGAGACTAGCGGGGGATACGAGCAGTACTTC.

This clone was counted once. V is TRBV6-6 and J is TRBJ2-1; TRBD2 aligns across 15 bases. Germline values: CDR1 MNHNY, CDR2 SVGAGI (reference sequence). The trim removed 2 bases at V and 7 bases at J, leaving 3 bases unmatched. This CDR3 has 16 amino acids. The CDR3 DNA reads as TGTGCCAGCAGTTACGGACTAGCGGGAGGGGGGAATGAGCAGTTCTTC. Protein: CASSYGLAGGGNEQFF.

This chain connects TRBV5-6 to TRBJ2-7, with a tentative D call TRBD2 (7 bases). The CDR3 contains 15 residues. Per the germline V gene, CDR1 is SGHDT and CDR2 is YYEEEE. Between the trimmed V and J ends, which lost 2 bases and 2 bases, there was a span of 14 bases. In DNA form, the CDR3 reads TGTGCCAGCAGCTTAGGGGGGAGGGTAACCTACGAGCAGTACTTC. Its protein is CASSLGGRVTYEQYF.

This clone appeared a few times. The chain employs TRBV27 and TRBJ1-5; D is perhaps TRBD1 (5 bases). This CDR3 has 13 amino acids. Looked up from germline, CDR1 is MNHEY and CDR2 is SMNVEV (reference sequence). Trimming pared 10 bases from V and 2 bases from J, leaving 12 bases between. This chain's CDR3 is CATPGTGNQPQHF. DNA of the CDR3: TGTGCCACCCCCGGGACTGGCAATCAGCCCCAGCATTTT.

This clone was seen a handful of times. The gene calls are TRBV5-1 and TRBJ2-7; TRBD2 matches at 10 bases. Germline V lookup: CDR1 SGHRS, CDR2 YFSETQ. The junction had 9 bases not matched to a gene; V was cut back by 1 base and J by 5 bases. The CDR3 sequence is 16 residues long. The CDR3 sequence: CASSLIPSGRINEQYF. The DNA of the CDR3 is TGCGCCAGCAGCTTGATACCTAGCGGGAGAATCAACGAGCAGTACTTC.

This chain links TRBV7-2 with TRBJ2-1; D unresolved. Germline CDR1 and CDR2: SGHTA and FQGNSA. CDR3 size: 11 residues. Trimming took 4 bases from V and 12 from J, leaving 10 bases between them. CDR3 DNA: TGTGCCAGCAGCTGGGCCGTTTGGCAGTTCTTC. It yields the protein CASSWAVWQFF. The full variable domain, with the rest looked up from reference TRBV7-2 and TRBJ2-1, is GAGVSQSPSNKVTEKGKDVELRCDPISGHTALYWYRQSLGQGLEFLIYFQGNSAPDKSGLPSDRFSAERTGGSVSTLTIQRTQQEDSAVYLCASSWAVWQFFGPGTRLTVL.